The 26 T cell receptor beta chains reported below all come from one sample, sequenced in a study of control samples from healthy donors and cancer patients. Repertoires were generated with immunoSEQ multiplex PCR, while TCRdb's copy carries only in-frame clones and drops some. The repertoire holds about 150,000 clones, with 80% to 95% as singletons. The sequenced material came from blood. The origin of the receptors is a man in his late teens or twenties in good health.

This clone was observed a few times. As DNA, the CDR3 is TGTGCCAGTAGTGATCGAACTGATAATGGCTACACCTTC. Its protein is CASSDRTDNGYTF. V is TRBV19 and J is TRBJ1-2; D gene uncertain. The ends were cut back, 5 bases at V and 6 bases at J, with 13 bases in the middle. The CDR3 spans 13 residues. Per germline, CDR1 LNHDA and CDR2 SQIVND (reference sequence).

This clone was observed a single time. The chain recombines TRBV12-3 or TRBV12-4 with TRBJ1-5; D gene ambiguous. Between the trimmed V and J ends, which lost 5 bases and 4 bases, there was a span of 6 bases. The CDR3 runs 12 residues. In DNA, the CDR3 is TGTGCCAGCAGTACGATGAATCAGCCCCAGCATTTT. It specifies CASSTMNQPQHF.

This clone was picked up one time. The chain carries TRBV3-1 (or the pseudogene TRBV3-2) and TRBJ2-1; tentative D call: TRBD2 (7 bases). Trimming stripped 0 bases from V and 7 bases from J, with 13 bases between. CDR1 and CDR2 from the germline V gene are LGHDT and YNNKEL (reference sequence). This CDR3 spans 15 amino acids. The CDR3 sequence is CASSQDRGAWNEQFF. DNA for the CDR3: TGTGCCAGCAGCCAAGATCGGGGGGCATGGAATGAGCAGTTCTTC.

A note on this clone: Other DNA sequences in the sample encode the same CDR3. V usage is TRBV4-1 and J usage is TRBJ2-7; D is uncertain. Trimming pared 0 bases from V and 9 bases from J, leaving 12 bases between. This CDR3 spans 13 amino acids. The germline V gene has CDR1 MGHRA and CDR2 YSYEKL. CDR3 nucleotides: TGCGCCAGCAGCCAAGATTTCGGGCAGGTGCAGTACTTC. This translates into CASSQDFGQVQYF.

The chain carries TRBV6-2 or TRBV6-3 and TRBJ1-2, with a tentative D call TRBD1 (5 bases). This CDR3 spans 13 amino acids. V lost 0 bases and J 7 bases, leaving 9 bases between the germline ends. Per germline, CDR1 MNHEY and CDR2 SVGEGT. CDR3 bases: TGTGCCAGCAGTTACTCAACCGGGGCTGGCTACACCTTC. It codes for CASSYSTGAGYTF.

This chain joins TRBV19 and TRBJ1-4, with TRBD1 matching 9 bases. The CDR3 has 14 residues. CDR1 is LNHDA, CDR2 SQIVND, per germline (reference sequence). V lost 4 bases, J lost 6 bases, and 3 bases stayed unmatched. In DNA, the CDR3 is TGTGCCAGTAGTACTGACAGGGGGGATGAAAAACTGTTTTTT. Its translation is CASSTDRGDEKLFF.

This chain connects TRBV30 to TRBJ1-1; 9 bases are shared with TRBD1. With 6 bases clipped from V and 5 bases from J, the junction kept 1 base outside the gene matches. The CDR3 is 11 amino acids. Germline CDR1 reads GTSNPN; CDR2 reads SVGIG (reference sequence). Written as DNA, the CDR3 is TGTGCCTGCGACAGGGGGACTGAAGCTTTCTTT. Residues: CACDRGTEAFF.

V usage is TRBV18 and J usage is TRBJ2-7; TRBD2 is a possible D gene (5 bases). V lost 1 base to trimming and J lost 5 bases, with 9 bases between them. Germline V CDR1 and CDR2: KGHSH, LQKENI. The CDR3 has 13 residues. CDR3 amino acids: CASSPRGNDEQYF. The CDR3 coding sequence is TGTGCCAGCTCACCACGAGGGAACGACGAGCAGTACTTC.

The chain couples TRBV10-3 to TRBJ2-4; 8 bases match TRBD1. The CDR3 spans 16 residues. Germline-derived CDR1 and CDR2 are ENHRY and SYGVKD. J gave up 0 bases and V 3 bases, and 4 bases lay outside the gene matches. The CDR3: CAISEHGQGAKNIQYF. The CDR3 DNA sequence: TGTGCCATCAGTGAACACGGACAGGGAGCCAAAAACATTCAGTACTTC.

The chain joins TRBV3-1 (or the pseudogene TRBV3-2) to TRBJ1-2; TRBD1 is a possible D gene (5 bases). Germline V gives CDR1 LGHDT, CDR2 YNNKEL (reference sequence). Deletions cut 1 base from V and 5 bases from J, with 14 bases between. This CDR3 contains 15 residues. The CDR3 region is CASSQVLTRGYGYTF. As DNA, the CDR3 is TGTGCCAGCAGCCAAGTCCTAACCCGGGGGTATGGCTACACCTTC.

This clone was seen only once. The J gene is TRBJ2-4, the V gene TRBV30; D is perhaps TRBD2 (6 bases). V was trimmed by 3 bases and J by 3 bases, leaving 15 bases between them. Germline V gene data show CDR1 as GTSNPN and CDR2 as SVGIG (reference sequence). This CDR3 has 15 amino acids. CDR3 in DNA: TGTGCCTGGAGGCCGACGGGAGAAGGCAAAAACATTCAGTACTTC. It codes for CAWRPTGEGKNIQYF.

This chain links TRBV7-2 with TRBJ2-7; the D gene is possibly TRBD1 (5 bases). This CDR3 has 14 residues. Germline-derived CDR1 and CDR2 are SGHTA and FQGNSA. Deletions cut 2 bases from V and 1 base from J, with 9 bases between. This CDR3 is CASSLYTGSYEQYF. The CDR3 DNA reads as TGTGCCAGCAGCTTATATACAGGATCCTACGAGCAGTACTTC.

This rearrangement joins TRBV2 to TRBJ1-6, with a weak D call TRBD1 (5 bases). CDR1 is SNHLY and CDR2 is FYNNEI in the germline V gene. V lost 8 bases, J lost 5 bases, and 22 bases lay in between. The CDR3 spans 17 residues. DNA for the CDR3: TGTGCCAGCTTGTTTTATGGGACTACTGCAAATAATTCACCCCTCCACTTT. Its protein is CASLFYGTTANNSPLHF.

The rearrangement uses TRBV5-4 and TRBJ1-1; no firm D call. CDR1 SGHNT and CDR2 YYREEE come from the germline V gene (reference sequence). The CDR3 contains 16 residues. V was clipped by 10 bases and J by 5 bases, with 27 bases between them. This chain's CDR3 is CAATPARMDGGTEAFF. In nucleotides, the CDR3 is TGTGCCGCAACCCCTGCTAGAATGGATGGAGGGACTGAAGCTTTCTTT.

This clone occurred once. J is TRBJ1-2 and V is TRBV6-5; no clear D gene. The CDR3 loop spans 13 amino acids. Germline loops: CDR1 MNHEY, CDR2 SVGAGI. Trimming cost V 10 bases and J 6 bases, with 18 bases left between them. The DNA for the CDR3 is TGTGCCACTTGGGAAGGTTTTCAGCATGGCTACACCTTC. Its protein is CATWEGFQHGYTF.

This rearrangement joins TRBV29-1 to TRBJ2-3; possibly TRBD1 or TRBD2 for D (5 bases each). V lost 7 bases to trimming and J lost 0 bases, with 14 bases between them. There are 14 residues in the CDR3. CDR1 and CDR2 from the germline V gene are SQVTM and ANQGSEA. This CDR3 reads CSAPDRDSTDTQYF. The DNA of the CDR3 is TGCAGCGCCCCTGATAGGGACAGCACAGATACGCAGTATTTT.

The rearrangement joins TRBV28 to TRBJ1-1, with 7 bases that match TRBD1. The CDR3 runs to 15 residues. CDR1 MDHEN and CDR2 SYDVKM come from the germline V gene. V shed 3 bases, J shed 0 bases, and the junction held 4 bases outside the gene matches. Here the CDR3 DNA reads TGTGCCAGCAGTTTCAGGGGGTATGTGAACACTGAAGCTTTCTTT. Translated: CASSFRGYVNTEAFF.

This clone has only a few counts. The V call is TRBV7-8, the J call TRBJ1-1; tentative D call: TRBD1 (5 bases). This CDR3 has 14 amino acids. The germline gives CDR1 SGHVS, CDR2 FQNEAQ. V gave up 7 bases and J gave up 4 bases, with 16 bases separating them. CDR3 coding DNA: TGTGCCAGCAACCAAGCCAGGGACGGCACTGAAGCTTTCTTT. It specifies CASNQARDGTEAFF.

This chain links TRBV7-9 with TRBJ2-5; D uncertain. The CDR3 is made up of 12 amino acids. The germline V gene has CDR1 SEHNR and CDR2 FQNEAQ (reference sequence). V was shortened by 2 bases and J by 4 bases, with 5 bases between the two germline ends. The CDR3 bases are TGTGCCAGCAGCTTACCGAGAGAGACCCAGTACTTC. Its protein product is CASSLPRETQYF. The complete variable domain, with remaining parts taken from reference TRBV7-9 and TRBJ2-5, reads DTGVSQNPRHKITKRGQNVTFRCDPISEHNRLYWYRQTLGQGPEFLTYFQNEAQLEKSRLLSDRFSAERPKGSFSTLEIQRTEQGDSAMYLCASSLPRETQYFGPGTRLLVL.

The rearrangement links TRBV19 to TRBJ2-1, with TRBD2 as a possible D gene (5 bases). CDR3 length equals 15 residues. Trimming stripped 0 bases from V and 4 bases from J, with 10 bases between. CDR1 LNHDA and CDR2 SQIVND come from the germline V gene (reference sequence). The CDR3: CASSIDPGLYNEQFF. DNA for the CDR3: TGTGCCAGTAGTATAGACCCCGGACTGTACAATGAGCAGTTCTTC.

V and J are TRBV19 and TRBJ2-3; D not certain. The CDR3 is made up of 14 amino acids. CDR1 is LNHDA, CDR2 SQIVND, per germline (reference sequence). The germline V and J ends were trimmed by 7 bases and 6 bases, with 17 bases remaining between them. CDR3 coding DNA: TGTGCCAGTAAGCCCTCAAGAGGATACGATACGCAGTATTTT. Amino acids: CASKPSRGYDTQYF.

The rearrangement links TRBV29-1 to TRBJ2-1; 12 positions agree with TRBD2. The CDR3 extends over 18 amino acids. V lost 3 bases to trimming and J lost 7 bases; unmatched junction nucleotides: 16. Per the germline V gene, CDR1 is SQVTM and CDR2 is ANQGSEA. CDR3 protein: CSVESRGGLAGWRNEQFF. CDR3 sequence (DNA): TGCAGCGTTGAGTCCCGGGGAGGACTAGCGGGATGGAGGAATGAGCAGTTCTTC.

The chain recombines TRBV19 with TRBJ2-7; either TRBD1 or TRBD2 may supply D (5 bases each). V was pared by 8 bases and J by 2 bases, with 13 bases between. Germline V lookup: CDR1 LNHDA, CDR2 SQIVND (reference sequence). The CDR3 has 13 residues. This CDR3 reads CASGRDRTYEQYF. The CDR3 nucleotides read TGTGCCAGTGGTCGGGACCGAACCTACGAGCAGTACTTC.

Written as DNA, the CDR3 is TGTGCCAGCAGTTACTCCACGGACAGCAGGTACGAGCAGTACTTC. Its protein is CASSYSTDSRYEQYF. V gene TRBV6-5 combines with J gene TRBJ2-7; maybe TRBD1 (6 bases). This CDR3 contains 15 residues. The V and J ends lost 0 bases and 4 bases respectively, with 13 bases between them. Per germline, CDR1 MNHEY and CDR2 SVGAGI.

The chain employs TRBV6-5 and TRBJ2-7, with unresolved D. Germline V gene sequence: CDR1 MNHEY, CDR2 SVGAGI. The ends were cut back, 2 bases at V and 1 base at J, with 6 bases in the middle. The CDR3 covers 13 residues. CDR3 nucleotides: TGTGCCAGCAGTTACGACACGTCCTACGAGCAGTACTTC. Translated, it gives CASSYDTSYEQYF.

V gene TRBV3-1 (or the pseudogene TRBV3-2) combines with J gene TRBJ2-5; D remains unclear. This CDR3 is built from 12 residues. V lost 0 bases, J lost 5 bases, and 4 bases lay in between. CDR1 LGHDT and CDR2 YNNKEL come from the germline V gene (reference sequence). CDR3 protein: CASSQERETQYF. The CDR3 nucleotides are TGTGCCAGCAGCCAAGAAAGGGAGACCCAGTACTTC.